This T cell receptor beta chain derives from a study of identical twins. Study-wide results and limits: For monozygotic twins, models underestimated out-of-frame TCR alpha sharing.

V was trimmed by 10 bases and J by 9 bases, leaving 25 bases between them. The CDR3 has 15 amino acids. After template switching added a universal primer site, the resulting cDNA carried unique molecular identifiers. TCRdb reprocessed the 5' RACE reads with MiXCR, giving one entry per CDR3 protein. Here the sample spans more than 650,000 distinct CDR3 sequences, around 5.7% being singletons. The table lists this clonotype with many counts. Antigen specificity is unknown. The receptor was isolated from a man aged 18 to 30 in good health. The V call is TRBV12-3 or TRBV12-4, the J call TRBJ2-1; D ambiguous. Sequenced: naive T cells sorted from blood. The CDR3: CATHRLHRANGEQFF. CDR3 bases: TGTGCCACTCATCGGCTTCACCGGGCTAACGGTGAGCAGTTCTTC.